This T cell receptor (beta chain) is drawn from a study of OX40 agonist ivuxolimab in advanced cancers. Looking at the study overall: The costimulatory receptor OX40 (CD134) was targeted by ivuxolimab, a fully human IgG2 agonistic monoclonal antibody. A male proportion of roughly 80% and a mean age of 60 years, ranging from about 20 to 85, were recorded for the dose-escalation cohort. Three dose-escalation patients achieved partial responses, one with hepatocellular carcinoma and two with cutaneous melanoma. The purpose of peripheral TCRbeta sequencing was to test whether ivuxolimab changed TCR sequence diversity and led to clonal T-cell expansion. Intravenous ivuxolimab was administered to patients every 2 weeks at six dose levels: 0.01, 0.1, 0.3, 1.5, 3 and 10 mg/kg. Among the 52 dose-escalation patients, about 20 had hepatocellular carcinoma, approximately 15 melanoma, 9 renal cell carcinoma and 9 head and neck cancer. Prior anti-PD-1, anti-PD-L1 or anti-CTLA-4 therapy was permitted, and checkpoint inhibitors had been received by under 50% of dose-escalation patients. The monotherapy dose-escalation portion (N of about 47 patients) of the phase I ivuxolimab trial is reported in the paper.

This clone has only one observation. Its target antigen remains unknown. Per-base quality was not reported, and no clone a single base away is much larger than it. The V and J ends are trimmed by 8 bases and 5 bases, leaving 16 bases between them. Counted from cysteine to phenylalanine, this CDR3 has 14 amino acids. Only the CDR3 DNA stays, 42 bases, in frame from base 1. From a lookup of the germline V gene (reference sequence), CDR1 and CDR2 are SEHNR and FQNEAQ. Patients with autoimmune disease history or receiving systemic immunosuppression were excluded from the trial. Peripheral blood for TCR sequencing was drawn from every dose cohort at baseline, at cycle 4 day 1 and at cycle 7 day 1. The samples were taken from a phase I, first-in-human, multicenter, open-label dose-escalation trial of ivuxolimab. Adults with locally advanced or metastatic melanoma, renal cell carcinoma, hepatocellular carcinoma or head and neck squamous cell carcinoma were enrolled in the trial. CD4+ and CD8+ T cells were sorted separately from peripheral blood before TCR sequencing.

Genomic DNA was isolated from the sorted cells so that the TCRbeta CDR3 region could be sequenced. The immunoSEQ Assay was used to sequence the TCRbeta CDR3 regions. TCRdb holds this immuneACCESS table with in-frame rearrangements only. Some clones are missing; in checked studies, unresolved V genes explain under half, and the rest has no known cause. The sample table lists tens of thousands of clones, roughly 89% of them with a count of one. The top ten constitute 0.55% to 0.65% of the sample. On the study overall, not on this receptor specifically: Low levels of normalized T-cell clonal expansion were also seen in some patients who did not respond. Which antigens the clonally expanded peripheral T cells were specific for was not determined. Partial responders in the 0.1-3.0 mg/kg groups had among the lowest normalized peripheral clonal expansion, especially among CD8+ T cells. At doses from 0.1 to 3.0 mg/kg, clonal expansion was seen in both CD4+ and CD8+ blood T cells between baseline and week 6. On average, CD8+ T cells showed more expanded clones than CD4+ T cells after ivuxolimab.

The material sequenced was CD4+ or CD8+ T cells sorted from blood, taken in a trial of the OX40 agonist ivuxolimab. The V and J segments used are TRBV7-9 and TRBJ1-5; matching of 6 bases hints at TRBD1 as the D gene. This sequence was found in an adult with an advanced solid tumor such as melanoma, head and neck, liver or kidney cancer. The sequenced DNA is TGTGCCAGCTCAACACAGGGCTGGGATCAGCCCCAGCATTTT. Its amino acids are CASSTQGWDQPQHF.